This TCR beta chain originates from a study of CD8 T cells in ankylosing spondylitis. A remark on this clonotype: Its antigen is unknown.

The ends were cut back, 3 bases at V and 7 bases at J, with 15 bases in the middle. CDR1 is LNHDA, CDR2 SQIVND, per germline (reference sequence). There are 15 residues in the CDR3. 5'-RACE, quantitative and with molecular barcodes, yielded the TCR beta libraries. MiXCR, run by TCRdb on the 5' RACE reads, gives a single entry per CDR3 protein. Of approximately 400,000 distinct CDR3 sequences detected, about 25% appear once; the ten largest clones hold about 0.89%. The study, taken as a whole, reports: There was reportedly significant enrichment of clones that were disease-linked in matched ankylosing spondylitis synovial fluid. With a CD8+ phenotype, disease-linked clones were relatively rare in peripheral blood. What seemed typical of ankylosing spondylitis blood was a TCR beta motif built from roughly 8 highly homologous variants. Some of the motif variants had earlier been found in reactive arthritis patients' fluid and blood.

This TCR was sampled from a male donor with ankylosing spondylitis. The chain recombines TRBV19 with TRBJ2-2; D not certain. The sequencing sample was made of blood, either unsorted or a sorted T cell fraction (not recorded which). CDR3 loop: CASSIPQEVGGELFF. CDR3 DNA: TGTGCCAGTAGTATCCCCCAAGAAGTGGGCGGGGAGCTGTTTTTT. Drawing the rest from reference TRBV19 and TRBJ2-2, the complete variable domain is DGGITQSPKYLFRKEGQNVTLSCEQNLNHDAMYWYRQDPGQGLRLIYYSQIVNDFQKGDIAEGYSVSREKKESFPLTVTSAQKNPTAFYLCASSIPQEVGGELFFGEGSRLTVL.